Listed below are T cell receptor beta chains from one sample, sequenced in a study of control samples from healthy donors and cancer patients. The assay was immunoSEQ multiplex PCR, and TCRdb's table has in-frame clones only and misses some. Here the sample spans tens of thousands of clones, about 90% being singletons. The specimen was PBMCs. The receptors here all came from a woman aged 55-70 years with head and neck cancer. Both conserved end residues are part of each CDR3. The D gene is left open where the match is weak. Some rows have no size entry. The others give once, few or many, or a class for an expanded clone.

NA TRBJ1-5 TRBV2 NA TGTGCCAGCAGGGTTGGGCTTAGCAATCAGCCCCAGCATTTT CASRVGLSNQPQHF
NA TRBJ2-3 TRBV5-1 NA TGCGCCAGCAGCTTGGGATTGTCAGGACCCACAGATACGCAGTATTTT CASSLGLSGPTDTQYF
TRBD1 TRBJ2-6 TRBV29-1 NA TGCAGCGTTCGGACAGGGGAATTAAGTGGGGCCAACGTCCTGACTTTC CSVRTGELSGANVLTF
NA TRBJ2-2 TRBV3-1/TRBV3-2 NA TGTGCCAGCAGCCCAGTGGGCACCATGGGTACCGGGGAGCTGTTTTTT CASSPVGTMGTGELFF
TRBD1 TRBJ1-1 TRBV5-4 once TGTGCCAGCAGCCGCGACAGGGGAGACGTGAACACTGAAGCTTTCTTT CASSRDRGDVNTEAFF
NA TRBJ2-7 TRBV6-1 few TGTGCCAGCAGTGAAACCGTGTCGGGCGGCTCCTACGAGCAGTACTTC CASSETVSGGSYEQYF
NA TRBJ1-2 TRBV12-3/TRBV12-4 NA TGTGCCAGCAGTTTACGACAGGTTGGCTACACCTTC CASSLRQVGYTF
NA TRBJ1-2 TRBV7-3 NA TGTGCCAGCAGTAAGGGAGTCTCCGCTGGCTACACCTTC CASSKGVSAGYTF
TRBD1 TRBJ2-3 TRBV5-1 NA TGCGCCAGCAGGTTCGGGACAGGGGAGCCAGATACGCAGTATTTT CASRFGTGEPDTQYF
TRBD2 TRBJ2-7 TRBV28 NA TGTGCCAGCAGTTCCCCCGGGGGGGGAGACTACGAGCAGTACTTC CASSSPGGGDYEQYF
NA TRBJ2-3 TRBV12-3/TRBV12-4 many TGTGCCAGTACTAACACAGATACGCAGTATTTT CASTNTDTQYF
NA TRBJ1-5 TRBV6-1 NA TGTGCCAGCAGTGGGATTCGGGTGTATAGCAATCAGCCCCAGCATTTT CASSGIRVYSNQPQHF
NA TRBJ1-4 TRBV3-1/TRBV3-2 NA TGTGCCAGCAGCCGTGGGGAGGTAACGGAAAAACTGTTTTTT CASSRGEVTEKLFF
NA TRBJ1-3 TRBV7-2 few TGTGCCAGCAGCTTAGTGTACTCTGGAAACACCATATATTTT CASSLVYSGNTIYF
TRBD1 TRBJ1-5 TRBV30 NA TGTGCCTGGAGCCCGTTAGGGGGCAGTCAGCCCCAGCATTTT CAWSPLGGSQPQHF
NA TRBJ1-1 TRBV2 NA TGTGCCAGCACTCCACAGGGACCCAAGAACACTGAAGCTTTCTTT CASTPQGPKNTEAFF
TRBD1 TRBJ2-5 TRBV6-5 NA TGTGCCATCGGGACAGGCCCCCCAATTGTCGAGACCCAGTACTTC CAIGTGPPIVETQYF
NA TRBJ2-7 TRBV5-1 NA TGCGCCAGCAGCTTGGTCGTAGCGGCAGACTACGAGCAGTACTTC CASSLVVAADYEQYF
TRBD2 TRBJ2-3 TRBV10-3 NA TGTGCCATCAGTGAGTCGATTAGCGGGAGTACCACAGATACGCAGTATTTT CAISESISGSTTDTQYF
NA TRBJ2-7 TRBV6-5 NA TGTGCCAGCAGTTACCTTGGCAGCTTCTCCTACGAGCAGTACTTC CASSYLGSFSYEQYF
NA TRBJ2-3 TRBV4-1 NA TGCGCCAGCAGCCAAGGATATGGGGGAGCGGCAGATACGCAGTATTTT CASSQGYGGAADTQYF
TRBD2 TRBJ2-7 TRBV4-1 once TGCGCCAGCAGCTCCCAAGTTCTAGCGGGTGCCTACGAGCAGTACTTC CASSSQVLAGAYEQYF
NA TRBJ2-2 TRBV5-1 few TGCGCCAGCAGTTGGGAGCCAAGCGAAGGGGGGGAGCTGTTTTTT CASSWEPSEGGELFF
TRBD1 TRBJ1-6 TRBV11-2 few TGTGCCAGCAGCCCTTCAGGGGGCAATTCACCCCTCCACTTT CASSPSGGNSPLHF
TRBD1 TRBJ1-5 TRBV27 few TGTGCCAGCAGGGGGACAGGGGGCGCCGGCAATCAGCCCCAGCATTTT CASRGTGGAGNQPQHF
NA TRBJ2-3 TRBV7-2 NA TGTGCCAGCAGCCGCAGTAATCCTAGCACAGATACGCAGTATTTT CASSRSNPSTDTQYF
TRBD1 TRBJ2-3 TRBV5-4 NA TGTGCCAGCAGCTTGGGCGGACAGGGGAGAGATACGCAGTATTTT CASSLGGQGRDTQYF
NA TRBJ2-1 TRBV11-2 once TGTGCCAGCAGCCCCTCCCATTTCTACAATGAGCAGTTCTTC CASSPSHFYNEQFF
TRBD1 TRBJ2-7 TRBV10-2 NA TGCGCCAGCAGCTTCACATTGCCGGGACAGGGATCCGAGCAGTACTTC CASSFTLPGQGSEQYF
TRBD1 TRBJ1-5 TRBV27 NA TGTGCCAGCAGTTGGACAGGGGGAGATCAGCCCCAGCATTTT CASSWTGGDQPQHF
TRBD1 TRBJ2-7 TRBV28 NA TGTGCCAGCACCCCCGAGGGGGCGATTACCTACGAGCAGTACTTC CASTPEGAITYEQYF
TRBD1 TRBJ1-1 TRBV3-1/TRBV3-2 once TGTGCCAGCAGCCAAGGGGACAGATTGAACACTGAAGCTTTCTTT CASSQGDRLNTEAFF
NA TRBJ1-5 TRBV27 NA TGTGCCAGCAGTCCGAACAGAGCTAGCAATCAGCCCCAGCATTTT CASSPNRASNQPQHF
TRBD2 TRBJ2-7 TRBV5-6 once TGTGCCAGCAGCTTGTTACTCACTAGCGGGCAGTACTTC CASSLLLTSGQYF
TRBD2 TRBJ2-1 TRBV7-2 NA TGTGCCAGCAGCCCTAGCGGGAGTTTATATGAGCAGTTCTTC CASSPSGSLYEQFF
TRBD2 TRBJ2-7 TRBV2 NA TGTGCCAGCAGTGACCTACTAGCGGGAAGACTAGGACCCGAGCAGTACTTC CASSDLLAGRLGPEQYF
TRBD1 TRBJ2-1 TRBV19 NA TGTGCCAGTAGCCCGGGACAGTATAGCAATGAGCAGTTCTTC CASSPGQYSNEQFF
NA TRBJ2-5 TRBV5-4 NA TGTGCCAGCAGCCGTCCGGGACAAGAAGAGACCCAGTACTTC CASSRPGQEETQYF
TRBD1 TRBJ2-7 TRBV18 NA TGTGCCAGCTCACCACCGGACAGGGGGAACTACGAGCAGTACTTC CASSPPDRGNYEQYF
NA TRBJ2-1 TRBV18 NA TGTGCCAGCTCACTCAGTCACTCCTACAATGAGCAGTTCTTC CASSLSHSYNEQFF
NA TRBJ1-1 TRBV18 NA TGTGCCAGCTCAGAGAAACAGGGTTCGAACACTGAAGCTTTCTTT CASSEKQGSNTEAFF
NA TRBJ2-5 TRBV29-1 few TGCAGCGTTGATACTAGCAGATTGGAGACCCAGTACTTC CSVDTSRLETQYF
TRBD2 TRBJ2-1 TRBV6-2/TRBV6-3 NA TGTGCCAGCAGTAAACTAGCGGGAGAAACCTACAATGAGCAGTTCTTC CASSKLAGETYNEQFF
NA TRBJ2-3 TRBV19 NA TGTGCCAGTAGCATCGGACAGCCCGGCACAGATACGCAGTATTTT CASSIGQPGTDTQYF
NA TRBJ2-2 TRBV27 NA TGTGCCAGCAGTTTCGGCACCGGGGAGCTGTTTTTT CASSFGTGELFF
TRBD2 TRBJ2-1 TRBV7-2 NA TGTGCCAGCAGCTTAAGCGGGAGGGCCTACAATGAGCAGTTCTTC CASSLSGRAYNEQFF
NA TRBJ2-5 TRBV6-1 NA TGTGCCAGCAGTGAAGGCATGGGGCCCCGACCCCAGTACTTC CASSEGMGPRPQYF
TRBD1 TRBJ2-7 TRBV27 NA TGTGCCAGCAGGGTGGACAGGGGGTACGACGAGCAGTACTTC CASRVDRGYDEQYF
NA TRBJ2-2 TRBV6-5 NA TGTGCCAGCAGTTATCTGAACACCGGGGAGCTGTTTTTT CASSYLNTGELFF
NA TRBJ1-5 TRBV28 NA TGTGCCAGCAGTTTTCTCTACAGAGTTAATCAGCCCCAGCATTTT CASSFLYRVNQPQHF
TRBD2 TRBJ2-4 TRBV7-6 NA TGTGCCAGCAGCTTAGAACTAGCGTCCGACATTCAGTACTTC CASSLELASDIQYF
NA TRBJ1-1 TRBV3-1/TRBV3-2 NA TGTGCCAGCAGCCAAGGGCAGGGCAGGACCACTGAAGCTTTCTTT CASSQGQGRTTEAFF
NA TRBJ2-7 TRBV29-1 NA TGCAGCGCAAGGACGGATTCGGGCTACGAGCAGTACTTC CSARTDSGYEQYF
TRBD2 TRBJ2-7 TRBV11-2 NA TGTGCCAGCAGCTTAGTAGCGGGGACCTACGAGCAGTACTTC CASSLVAGTYEQYF
TRBD2 TRBJ2-1 TRBV28 NA TGTGCCAGCAGTCCCCCCGGACTAGCGGGAGGCAATGAGCAGTTCTTC CASSPPGLAGGNEQFF
TRBD2 TRBJ2-1 TRBV11-3 NA TGTGCCAGCAGCTTAATTGGTCTAGCGGGAGGGCCGCTCAATGAGCAGTTCTTC CASSLIGLAGGPLNEQFF
TRBD2 TRBJ2-7 TRBV5-6 NA TGTGCCAGCAGCCCGGGACTATCCTACGAGCAGTACTTC CASSPGLSYEQYF
TRBD1 TRBJ1-1 TRBV2 NA TGTGCCAGCAGAGACAGGGGCCTCGTTGGCGCTGAAGCTTTCTTT CASRDRGLVGAEAFF
TRBD1 TRBJ2-7 TRBV5-5 NA TGTGCCAGCAGCTTCGGGACAGGGGTTAGGGAGCAGTACTTC CASSFGTGVREQYF